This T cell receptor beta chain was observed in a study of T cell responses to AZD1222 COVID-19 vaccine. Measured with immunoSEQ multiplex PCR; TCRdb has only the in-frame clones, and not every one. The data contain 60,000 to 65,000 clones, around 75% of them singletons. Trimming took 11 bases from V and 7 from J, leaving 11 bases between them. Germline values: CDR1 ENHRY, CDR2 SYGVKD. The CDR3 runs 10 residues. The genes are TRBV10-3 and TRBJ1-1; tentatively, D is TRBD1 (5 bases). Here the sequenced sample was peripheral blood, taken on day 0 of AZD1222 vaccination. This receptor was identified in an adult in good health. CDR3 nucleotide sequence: TGTGCCGTAGGGGACGGTGAAGCTTTCTTT. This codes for CAVGDGEAFF.